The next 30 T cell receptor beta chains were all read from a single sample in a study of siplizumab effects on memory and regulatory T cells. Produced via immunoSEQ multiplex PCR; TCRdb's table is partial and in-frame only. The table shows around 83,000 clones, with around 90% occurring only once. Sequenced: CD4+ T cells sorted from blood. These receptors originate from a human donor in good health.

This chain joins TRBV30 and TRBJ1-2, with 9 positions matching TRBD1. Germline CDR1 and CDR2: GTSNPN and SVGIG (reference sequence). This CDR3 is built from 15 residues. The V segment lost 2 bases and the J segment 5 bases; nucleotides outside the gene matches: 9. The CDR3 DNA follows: TGTGCCTGGAGTTACCTGGACAGGGGTGGATATGGCTACACCTTC. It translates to CAWSYLDRGGYGYTF.

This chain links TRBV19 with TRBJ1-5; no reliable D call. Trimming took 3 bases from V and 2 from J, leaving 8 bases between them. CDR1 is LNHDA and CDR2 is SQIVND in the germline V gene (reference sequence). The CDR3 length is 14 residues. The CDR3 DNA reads TGTGCCAGTAGTATCGAGGGCGGCAATCAGCCCCAGCATTTT. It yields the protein CASSIEGGNQPQHF.

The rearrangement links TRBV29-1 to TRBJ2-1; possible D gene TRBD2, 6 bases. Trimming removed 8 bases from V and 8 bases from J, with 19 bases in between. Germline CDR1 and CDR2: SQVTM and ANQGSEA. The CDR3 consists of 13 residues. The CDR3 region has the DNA TGCAGCTCTGACGGGAGTGGGCTGGATGAGCAGTTCTTC. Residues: CSSDGSGLDEQFF.

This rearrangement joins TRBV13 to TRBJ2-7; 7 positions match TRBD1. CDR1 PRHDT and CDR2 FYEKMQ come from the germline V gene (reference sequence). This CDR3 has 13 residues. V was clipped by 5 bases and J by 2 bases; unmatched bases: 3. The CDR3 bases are TGTGCCAGCAGCCGGGACAGAGCCTACGAGCAGTACTTC. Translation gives CASSRDRAYEQYF.

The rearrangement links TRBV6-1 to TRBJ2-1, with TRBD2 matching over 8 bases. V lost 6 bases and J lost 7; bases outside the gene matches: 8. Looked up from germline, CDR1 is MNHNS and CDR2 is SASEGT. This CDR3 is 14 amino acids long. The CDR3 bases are TGTGCCAGCAGAAGTAGCGGGACGGGGAATGAGCAGTTCTTC. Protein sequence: CASRSSGTGNEQFF.

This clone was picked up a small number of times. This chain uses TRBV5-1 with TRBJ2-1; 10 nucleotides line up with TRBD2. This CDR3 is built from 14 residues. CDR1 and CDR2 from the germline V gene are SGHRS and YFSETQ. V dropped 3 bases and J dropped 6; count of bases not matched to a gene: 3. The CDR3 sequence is CASSYTSGVNEQFF. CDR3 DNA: TGCGCCAGCAGCTATACTAGCGGGGTCAATGAGCAGTTCTTC.

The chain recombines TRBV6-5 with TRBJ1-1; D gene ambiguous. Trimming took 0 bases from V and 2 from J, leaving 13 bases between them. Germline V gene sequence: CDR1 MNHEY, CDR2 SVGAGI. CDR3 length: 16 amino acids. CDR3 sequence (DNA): TGTGCCAGCAGTTACTCGAACCCGCTCCTAAACACTGAAGCTTTCTTT. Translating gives CASSYSNPLLNTEAFF.

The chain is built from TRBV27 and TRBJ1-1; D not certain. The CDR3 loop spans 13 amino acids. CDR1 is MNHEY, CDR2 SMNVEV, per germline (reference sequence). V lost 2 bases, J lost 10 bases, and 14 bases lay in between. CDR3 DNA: TGTGCCAGCAGTTTAGTGGCAGATCGGAGAGCTTTCTTT. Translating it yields CASSLVADRRAFF.

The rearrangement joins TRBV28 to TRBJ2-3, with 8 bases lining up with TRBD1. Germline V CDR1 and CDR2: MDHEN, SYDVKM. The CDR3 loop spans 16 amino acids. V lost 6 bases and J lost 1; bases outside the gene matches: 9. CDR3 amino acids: CASRPDVTGGTDTQYF. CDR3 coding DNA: TGTGCCAGCAGACCTGACGTGACAGGGGGCACAGATACGCAGTATTTT.

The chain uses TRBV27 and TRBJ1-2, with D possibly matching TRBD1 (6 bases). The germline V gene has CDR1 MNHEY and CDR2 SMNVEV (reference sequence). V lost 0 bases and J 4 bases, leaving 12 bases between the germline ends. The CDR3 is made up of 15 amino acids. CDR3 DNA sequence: TGTGCCAGCAGTTTATCTTCGGGGGGGGCCTATGGCTACACCTTC. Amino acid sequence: CASSLSSGGAYGYTF.

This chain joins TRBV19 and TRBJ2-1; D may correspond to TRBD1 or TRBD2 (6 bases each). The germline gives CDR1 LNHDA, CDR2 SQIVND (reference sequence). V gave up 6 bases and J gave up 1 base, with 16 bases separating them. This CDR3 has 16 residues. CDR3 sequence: CASSDGGTVSYNEQFF. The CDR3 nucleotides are TGTGCCAGTAGCGACGGGGGCACCGTTTCCTACAATGAGCAGTTCTTC.

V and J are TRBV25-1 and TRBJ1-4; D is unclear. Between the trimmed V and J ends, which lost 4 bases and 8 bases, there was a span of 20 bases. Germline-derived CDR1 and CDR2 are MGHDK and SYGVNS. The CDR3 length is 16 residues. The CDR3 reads CASSGPPDAVVEKLFF. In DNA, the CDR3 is TGTGCCAGCAGTGGCCCCCCGGACGCGGTCGTCGAAAAACTGTTTTTT.

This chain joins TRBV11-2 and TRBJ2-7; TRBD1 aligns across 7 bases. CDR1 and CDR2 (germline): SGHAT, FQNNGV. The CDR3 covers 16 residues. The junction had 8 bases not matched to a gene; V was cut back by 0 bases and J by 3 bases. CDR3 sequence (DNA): TGTGCCAGCAGCTTAGATCGTAGGTCAGGGGGCTACGAGCAGTACTTC. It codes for CASSLDRRSGGYEQYF.

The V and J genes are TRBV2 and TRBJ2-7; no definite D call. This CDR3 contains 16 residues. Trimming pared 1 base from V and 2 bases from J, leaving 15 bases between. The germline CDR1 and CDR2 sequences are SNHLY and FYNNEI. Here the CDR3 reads CASSEEGRLVAYEQYF. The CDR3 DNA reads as TGTGCCAGCAGTGAAGAAGGACGCCTTGTCGCCTACGAGCAGTACTTC.

Here the CDR3 reads CAWTIPGRLDSPLHF. Written as DNA, the CDR3 is TGTGCCTGGACCATCCCCGGGAGGCTCGATTCACCCCTCCACTTT. V gene TRBV30 combines with J gene TRBJ1-6; no reliable D call. The CDR3 has 15 amino acids. Trimming removed 4 bases at V and 8 bases at J, with 18 bases between. CDR1 GTSNPN and CDR2 SVGIG come from the germline V gene (reference sequence).

CDR3 DNA: TGTGCCAGTAGTATAGTAGCCAATCAGCCCCAGCATTTT. Residues: CASSIVANQPQHF. The chain uses TRBV19 and TRBJ1-5; no definite D call. V was clipped by 1 base and J by 3 bases, with 4 bases between them. The CDR3 is made up of 13 amino acids. Germline loops: CDR1 LNHDA, CDR2 SQIVND (reference sequence).

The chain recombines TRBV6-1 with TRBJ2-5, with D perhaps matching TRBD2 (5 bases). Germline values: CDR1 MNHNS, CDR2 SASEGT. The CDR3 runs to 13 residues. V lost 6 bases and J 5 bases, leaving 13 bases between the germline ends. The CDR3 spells CASSGGLGETQYF. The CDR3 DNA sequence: TGTGCCAGCAGCGGCGGACTGGGGGAGACCCAGTACTTC.

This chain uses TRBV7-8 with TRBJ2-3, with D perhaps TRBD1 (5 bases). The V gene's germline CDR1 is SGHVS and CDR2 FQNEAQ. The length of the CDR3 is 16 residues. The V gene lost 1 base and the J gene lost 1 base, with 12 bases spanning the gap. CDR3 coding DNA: TGTGCCAGCAGCTTAGGGGGCAGGGTTCGCACAGATACGCAGTATTTT. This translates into CASSLGGRVRTDTQYF.

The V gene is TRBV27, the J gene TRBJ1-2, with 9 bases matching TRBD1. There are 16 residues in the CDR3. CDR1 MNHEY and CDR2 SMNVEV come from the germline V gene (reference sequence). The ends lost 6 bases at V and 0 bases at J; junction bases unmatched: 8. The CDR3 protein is CASRKADRGANYGYTF. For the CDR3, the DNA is TGTGCCAGCAGAAAGGCGGACAGGGGAGCTAACTATGGCTACACCTTC.

In nucleotides, the CDR3 is TGTGCCTGGAAAGCATATCCCACAGATACGCAGTATTTT. Protein product: CAWKAYPTDTQYF. This chain joins TRBV30 and TRBJ2-3; D call uncertain. The V end lost 4 bases, the J end lost 2 bases, and 10 bases lay between the germline ends. The germline gives CDR1 GTSNPN, CDR2 SVGIG (reference sequence). This CDR3 spans 13 amino acids.

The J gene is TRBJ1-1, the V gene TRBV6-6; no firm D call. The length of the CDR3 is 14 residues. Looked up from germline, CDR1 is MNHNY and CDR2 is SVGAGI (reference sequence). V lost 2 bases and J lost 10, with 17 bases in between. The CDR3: CASSYDMGRIVAFF. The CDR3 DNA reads TGTGCCAGCAGTTACGATATGGGGAGGATTGTAGCTTTCTTT.

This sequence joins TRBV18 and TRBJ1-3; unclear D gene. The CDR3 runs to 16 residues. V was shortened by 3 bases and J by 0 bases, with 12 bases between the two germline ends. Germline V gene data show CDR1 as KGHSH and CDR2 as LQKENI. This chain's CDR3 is CASSPQRASSGNTIYF. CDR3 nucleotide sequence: TGTGCCAGCTCACCCCAGAGGGCAAGCTCTGGAAACACCATATATTTT. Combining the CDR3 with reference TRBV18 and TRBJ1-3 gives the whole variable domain NAGVMQNPRHLVRRRGQEARLRCSPMKGHSHVYWYRQLPEEGLKFMVYLQKENIIDESGMPKERFSAEFPKEGPSILRIQQVVRGDSAAYFCASSPQRASSGNTIYFGEGSWLTVV.

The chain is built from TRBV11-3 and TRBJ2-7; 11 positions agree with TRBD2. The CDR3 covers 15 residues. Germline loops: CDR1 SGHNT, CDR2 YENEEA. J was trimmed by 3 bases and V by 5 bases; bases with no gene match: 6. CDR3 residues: CASSVAGTSGYEQYF. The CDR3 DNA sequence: TGTGCCAGCAGCGTCGCCGGGACTAGCGGCTACGAGCAGTACTTC.

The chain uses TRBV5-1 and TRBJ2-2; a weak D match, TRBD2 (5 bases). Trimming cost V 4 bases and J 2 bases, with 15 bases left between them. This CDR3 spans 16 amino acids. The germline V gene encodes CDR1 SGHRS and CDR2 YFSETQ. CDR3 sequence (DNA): TGCGCCAGCAGCCCACCCCGAGCGGATAACACCGGGGAGCTGTTTTTT. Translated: CASSPPRADNTGELFF.

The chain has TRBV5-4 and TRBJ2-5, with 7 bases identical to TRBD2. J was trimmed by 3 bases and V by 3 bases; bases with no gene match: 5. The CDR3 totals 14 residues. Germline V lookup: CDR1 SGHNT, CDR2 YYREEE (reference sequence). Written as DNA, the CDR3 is TGTGCCAGCAGCTCCCGGGCGGGGGAAGAGACCCAGTACTTC. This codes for CASSSRAGEETQYF.

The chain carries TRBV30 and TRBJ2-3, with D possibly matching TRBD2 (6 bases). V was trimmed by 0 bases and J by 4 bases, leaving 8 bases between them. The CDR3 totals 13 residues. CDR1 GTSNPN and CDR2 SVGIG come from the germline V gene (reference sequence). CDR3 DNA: TGTGCCTGGAGTGTACAGCGGGCAGATACGCAGTATTTT. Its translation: CAWSVQRADTQYF.

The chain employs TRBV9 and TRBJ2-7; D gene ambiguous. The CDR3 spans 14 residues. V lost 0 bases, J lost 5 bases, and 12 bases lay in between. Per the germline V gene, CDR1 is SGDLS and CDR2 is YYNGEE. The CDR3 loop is CASSVEGYEDEQYF. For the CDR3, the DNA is TGTGCCAGCAGCGTAGAAGGGTATGAGGACGAGCAGTACTTC.

Here the CDR3 DNA reads TGTGCCAGCAGCTTAGCGCTTTCGGGACGGTCCTACGAGCAGTACTTC. The encoded protein is CASSLALSGRSYEQYF. The chain couples TRBV7-9 to TRBJ2-7; the D gene could be TRBD1 or TRBD2 (5 bases each). Trimming left V 0 bases short and J 1 base short, with 13 bases between. CDR1 is SEHNR, CDR2 FQNEAQ, per germline (reference sequence). This CDR3 is 16 amino acids long.

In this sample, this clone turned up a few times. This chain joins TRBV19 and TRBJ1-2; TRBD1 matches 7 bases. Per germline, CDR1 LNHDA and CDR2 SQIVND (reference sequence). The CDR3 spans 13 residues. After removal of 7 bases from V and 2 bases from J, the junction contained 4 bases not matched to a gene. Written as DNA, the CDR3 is TGTGCCAGTACGGAGGACAGGAACTATGGCTACACCTTC. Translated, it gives CASTEDRNYGYTF.

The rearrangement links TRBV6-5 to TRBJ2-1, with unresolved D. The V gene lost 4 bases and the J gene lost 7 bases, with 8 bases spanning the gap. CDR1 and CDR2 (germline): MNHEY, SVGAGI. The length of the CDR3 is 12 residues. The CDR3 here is CASSFVTNEQFF. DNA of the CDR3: TGTGCCAGCAGTTTCGTCACTAATGAGCAGTTCTTC.